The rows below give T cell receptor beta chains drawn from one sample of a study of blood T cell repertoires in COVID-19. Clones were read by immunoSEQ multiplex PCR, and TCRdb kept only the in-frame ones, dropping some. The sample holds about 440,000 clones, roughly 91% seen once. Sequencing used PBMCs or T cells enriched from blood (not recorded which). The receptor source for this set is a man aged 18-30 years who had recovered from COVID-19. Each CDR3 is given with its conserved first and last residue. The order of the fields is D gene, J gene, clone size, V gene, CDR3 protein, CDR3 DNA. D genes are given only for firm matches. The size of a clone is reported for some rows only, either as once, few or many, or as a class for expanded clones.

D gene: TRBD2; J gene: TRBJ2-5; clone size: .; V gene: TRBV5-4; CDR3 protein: CASSLAGGRAPQETQYF; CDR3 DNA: TGTGCCAGCAGCTTGGCGGGCGGGAGGGCCCCCCAAGAGACCCAGTACTTC
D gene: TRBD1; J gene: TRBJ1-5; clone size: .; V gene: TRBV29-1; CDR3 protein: CSVRTGNDQPQHF; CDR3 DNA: TGCAGCGTCCGGACAGGGAACGATCAGCCCCAGCATTTT
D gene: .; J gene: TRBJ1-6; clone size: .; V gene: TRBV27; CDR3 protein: CASSLLNSPLHF; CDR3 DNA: TGTGCCAGCAGTTTACTTAATTCACCCCTCCACTTT
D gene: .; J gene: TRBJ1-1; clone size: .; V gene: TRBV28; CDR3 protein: CASTYPGIRTEAFF; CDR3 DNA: TGTGCCAGCACCTACCCGGGGATCCGAACTGAAGCTTTCTTT
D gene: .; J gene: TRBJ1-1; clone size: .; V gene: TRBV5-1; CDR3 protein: CASTTGPLGGWNTEAFF; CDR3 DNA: TGCGCCAGCACCACCGGACCGTTGGGGGGATGGAACACTGAAGCTTTCTTT
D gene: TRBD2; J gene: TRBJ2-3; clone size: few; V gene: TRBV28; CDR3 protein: CASSSNSGRADTQYF; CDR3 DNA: TGTGCCAGCAGTTCCAATAGCGGGAGGGCAGATACGCAGTATTTT
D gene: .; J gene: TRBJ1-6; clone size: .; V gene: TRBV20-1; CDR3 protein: CSASGGDVLNSPLHF; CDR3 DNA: TGCAGTGCTAGTGGGGGGGACGTTCTTAATTCACCCCTCCACTTT
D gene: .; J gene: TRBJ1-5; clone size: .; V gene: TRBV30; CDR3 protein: CAWTAGGEWPQHF; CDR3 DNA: TGTGCCTGGACAGCTGGGGGCGAGTGGCCCCAGCATTTT
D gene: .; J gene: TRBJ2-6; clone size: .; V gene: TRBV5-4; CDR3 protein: CASSLGTASGANVLTF; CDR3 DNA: TGTGCCAGCAGCTTGGGGACAGCCTCTGGGGCCAACGTCCTGACTTTC
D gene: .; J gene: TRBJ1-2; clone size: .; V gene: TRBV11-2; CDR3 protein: CASSSIDRFGYTF; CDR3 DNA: TGTGCCAGCAGCTCAATCGACAGGTTTGGCTACACCTTC
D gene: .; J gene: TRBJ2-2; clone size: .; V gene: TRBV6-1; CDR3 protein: CASSDVTGELFF; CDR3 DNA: TGTGCCAGCAGTGACGTAACCGGGGAGCTGTTTTTT
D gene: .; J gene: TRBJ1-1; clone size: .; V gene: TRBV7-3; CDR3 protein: CASSTTGTSYTEAFF; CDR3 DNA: TGTGCCAGCAGCACGACCGGGACATCTTACACTGAAGCTTTCTTT
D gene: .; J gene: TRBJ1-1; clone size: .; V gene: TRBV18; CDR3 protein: CASSPPSRGLMNTEAFF; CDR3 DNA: TGTGCCAGCTCACCACCGTCCAGGGGACTAATGAACACTGAAGCTTTCTTT
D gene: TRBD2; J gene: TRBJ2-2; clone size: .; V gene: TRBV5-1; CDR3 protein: CASSGSGLAGVSSTGELFF; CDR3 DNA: TGCGCCAGCAGCGGATCGGGACTAGCGGGAGTTAGTAGCACCGGGGAGCTGTTTTTT
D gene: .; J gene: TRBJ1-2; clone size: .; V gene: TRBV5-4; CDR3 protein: CASSETNRANGYTF; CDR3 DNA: TGTGCCAGCAGCGAGACGAACAGGGCCAATGGCTACACCTTC
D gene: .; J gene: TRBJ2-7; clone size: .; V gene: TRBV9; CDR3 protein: CASSVSPSAAYEQYF; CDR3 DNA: TGTGCCAGCAGCGTATCGCCGTCGGCGGCCTACGAGCAGTACTTC
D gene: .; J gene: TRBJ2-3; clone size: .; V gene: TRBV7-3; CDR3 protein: CASSLIGSGTDTQYF; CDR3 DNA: TGTGCCAGCAGCCTGATCGGGTCTGGCACAGATACGCAGTATTTT
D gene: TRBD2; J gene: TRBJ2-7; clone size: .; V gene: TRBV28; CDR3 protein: CASRPGLDYEQYF; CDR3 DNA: TGTGCCAGCAGGCCGGGACTAGACTACGAGCAGTACTTC
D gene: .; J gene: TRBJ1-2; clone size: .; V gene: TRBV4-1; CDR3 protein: CASSQGTSRDGYTF; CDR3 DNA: TGCGCCAGCAGCCAAGGGACTTCCCGAGACGGCTACACCTTC
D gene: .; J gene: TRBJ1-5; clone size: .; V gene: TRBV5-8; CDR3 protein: CASSFRQPNQPQHF; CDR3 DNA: TGTGCCAGCAGCTTTAGACAGCCCAATCAGCCCCAGCATTTT
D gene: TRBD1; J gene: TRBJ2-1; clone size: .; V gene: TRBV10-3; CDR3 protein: CAISGTGFYNEQFF; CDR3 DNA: TGTGCCATCAGTGGGACAGGGTTCTACAATGAGCAGTTCTTC
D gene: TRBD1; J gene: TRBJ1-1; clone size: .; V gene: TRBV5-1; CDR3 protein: CASSWGDRMSAFF; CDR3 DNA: TGCGCCAGCAGCTGGGGGGACAGGATGTCGGCTTTCTTT
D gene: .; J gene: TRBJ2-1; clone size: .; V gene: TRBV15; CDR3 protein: CATSRGQALTEQFF; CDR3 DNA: TGTGCCACCAGCAGAGGACAGGCACTCACTGAGCAGTTCTTC
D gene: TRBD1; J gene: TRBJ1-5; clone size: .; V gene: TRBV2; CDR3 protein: CASSDRTGWPYSNQPQHF; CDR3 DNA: TGTGCCAGCAGTGACCGGACAGGGTGGCCGTATAGCAATCAGCCCCAGCATTTT
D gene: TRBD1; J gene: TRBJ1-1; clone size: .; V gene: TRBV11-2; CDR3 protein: CASSRGQGLGSGVEAFF; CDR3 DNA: TGTGCCAGCAGCCGAGGACAGGGGTTAGGGTCGGGGGTCGAAGCTTTCTTT
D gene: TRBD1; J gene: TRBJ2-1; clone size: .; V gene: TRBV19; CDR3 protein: CASSLYRGNADPYNEQFF; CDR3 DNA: TGTGCCAGTAGTCTTTACAGGGGGAACGCGGACCCCTACAATGAGCAGTTCTTC
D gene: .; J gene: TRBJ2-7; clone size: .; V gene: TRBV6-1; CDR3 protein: CASSEAAGDEQYF; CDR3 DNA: TGTGCCAGCAGTGAAGCGGCAGGGGACGAGCAGTACTTC
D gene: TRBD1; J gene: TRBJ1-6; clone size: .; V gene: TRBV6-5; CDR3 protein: CASPGTDDNSPLHF; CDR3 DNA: TGTGCCAGCCCGGGGACAGATGATAATTCACCCCTCCACTTT
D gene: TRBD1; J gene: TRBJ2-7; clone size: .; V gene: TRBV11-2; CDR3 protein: CASSLDWTGDGEQYF; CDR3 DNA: TGTGCCAGCAGCTTAGATTGGACAGGGGACGGAGAGCAGTACTTC
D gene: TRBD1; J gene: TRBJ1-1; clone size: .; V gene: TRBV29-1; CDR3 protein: CSAAIQGANTEAFF; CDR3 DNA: TGCAGCGCTGCGATACAGGGGGCGAACACTGAAGCTTTCTTT
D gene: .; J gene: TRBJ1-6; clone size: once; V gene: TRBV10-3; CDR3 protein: CAISDPDDDRRNSPLHF; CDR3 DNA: TGTGCCATCAGTGACCCCGATGACGACAGACGCAATTCACCCCTCCACTTT
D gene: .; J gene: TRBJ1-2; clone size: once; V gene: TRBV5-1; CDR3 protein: CASSFVATEGYTF; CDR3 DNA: TGCGCCAGCAGCTTTGTGGCCACCGAAGGCTACACCTTC
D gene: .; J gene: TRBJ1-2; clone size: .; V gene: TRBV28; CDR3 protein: CASRPGQLANYGYTF; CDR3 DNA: TGTGCCAGCAGACCAGGACAGTTAGCTAACTATGGCTACACCTTC
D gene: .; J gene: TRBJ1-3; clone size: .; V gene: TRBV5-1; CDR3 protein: CASSPTGYNGNTIYF; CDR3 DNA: TGCGCCAGCAGCCCAACGGGTTACAATGGAAACACCATATATTTT
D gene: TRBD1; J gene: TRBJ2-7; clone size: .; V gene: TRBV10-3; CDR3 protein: CAISKTGENHEQYF; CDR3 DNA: TGTGCCATCTCTAAGACAGGGGAGAATCACGAGCAGTACTTC
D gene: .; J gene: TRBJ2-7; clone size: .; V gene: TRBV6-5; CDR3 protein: CASRGGPYEQYF; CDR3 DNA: TGTGCCAGCAGGGGGGGGCCCTACGAGCAGTACTTC
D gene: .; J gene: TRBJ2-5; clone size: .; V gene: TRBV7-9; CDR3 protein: CASSLPGETQYF; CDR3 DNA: TGTGCCAGCAGCCTTCCGGGGGAGACCCAGTACTTC
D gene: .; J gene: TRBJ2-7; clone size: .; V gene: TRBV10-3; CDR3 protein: CAISERGWEQYF; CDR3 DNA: TGTGCCATCAGTGAACGGGGTTGGGAGCAGTACTTC
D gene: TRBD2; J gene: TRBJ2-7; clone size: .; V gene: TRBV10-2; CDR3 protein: CASTGTSEHLSYEQYF; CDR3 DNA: TGCGCCAGCACCGGGACTAGCGAACACCTCTCCTACGAGCAGTACTTC
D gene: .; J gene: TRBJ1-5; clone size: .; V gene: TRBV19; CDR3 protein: CASSISPDSPNPQHF; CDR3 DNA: TGTGCCAGTAGTATATCCCCGGACAGCCCTAATCCCCAGCATTTT
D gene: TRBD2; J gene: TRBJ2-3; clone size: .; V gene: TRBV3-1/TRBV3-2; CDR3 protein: CASSSLGTSGATDTQYF; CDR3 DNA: TGTGCCAGCAGCTCTTTAGGGACTAGCGGGGCCACAGATACGCAGTATTTT